Listed below are T cell receptor beta chains from one sample, sequenced in a study of blood T cell repertoires in COVID-19. Sequencing was performed with immunoSEQ multiplex PCR; in TCRdb, only in-frame clones are kept and a portion is missing. The sample has about 64,000 clones; roughly four fifths are singletons. Sequences were obtained from peripheral blood. These TCRs come from a man older than 75 with acute or convalescent COVID-19. The CDR3 runs from the conserved cysteine through the conserved F or W. A D gene is named only where the DNA matches it firmly. Expanded clones get a size class; other rows say once, few or many, or leave the size out.

clone_size: -
d_call: -
j_call: TRBJ1-1
v_call: TRBV18
cdr3_aa: CASSPITLQGRGDTEAFF
cdr3_nt: TGTGCCAGCTCACCAATTACTTTGCAGGGGCGAGGCGACACTGAAGCTTTCTTT

clone_size: -
d_call: TRBD2
j_call: TRBJ2-5
v_call: TRBV7-9
cdr3_aa: CASSLDGRGGRETQYF
cdr3_nt: TGTGCCAGCAGCTTAGACGGGCGGGGGGGCCGCGAGACCCAGTACTTC

clone_size: -
d_call: -
j_call: TRBJ2-7
v_call: TRBV6-5
cdr3_aa: CASRLGGFGYEQYF
cdr3_nt: TGTGCCAGCAGGTTAGGGGGTTTTGGCTACGAGCAGTACTTC

clone_size: -
d_call: TRBD1
j_call: TRBJ1-1
v_call: TRBV2
cdr3_aa: CASSRKTGDTEAFF
cdr3_nt: TGTGCCAGCAGTCGCAAAACAGGGGATACTGAAGCTTTCTTT

clone_size: once
d_call: TRBD1
j_call: TRBJ2-7
v_call: TRBV10-3
cdr3_aa: CAISEARTGALYEQYF
cdr3_nt: TGTGCCATCAGTGAGGCACGGACAGGGGCCTTGTACGAGCAGTACTTC

clone_size: -
d_call: -
j_call: TRBJ2-5
v_call: TRBV3-1/TRBV3-2
cdr3_aa: CASSQVGASQETQYF
cdr3_nt: TGTGCCAGCAGCCAAGTGGGCGCGTCTCAAGAGACCCAGTACTTC

clone_size: once
d_call: -
j_call: TRBJ2-1
v_call: TRBV2
cdr3_aa: CASSEWRGQHNEQFF
cdr3_nt: TGTGCCAGCAGTGAATGGAGGGGACAGCACAATGAGCAGTTCTTC

clone_size: -
d_call: TRBD2
j_call: TRBJ2-1
v_call: TRBV29-1
cdr3_aa: CSVSPGRVYNEQFF
cdr3_nt: TGCAGCGTTTCCCCAGGGAGGGTCTACAATGAGCAGTTCTTC

clone_size: -
d_call: TRBD1
j_call: TRBJ1-2
v_call: TRBV5-1
cdr3_aa: CASSPGGNYGYTF
cdr3_nt: TGCGCCAGCAGCCCAGGGGGAAACTATGGCTACACCTTC

clone_size: -
d_call: -
j_call: TRBJ1-4
v_call: TRBV28
cdr3_aa: CASSKDFSNEKLFF
cdr3_nt: TGTGCCAGCAGTAAGGACTTCAGTAATGAAAAACTGTTTTTT

clone_size: -
d_call: -
j_call: TRBJ2-3
v_call: TRBV10-3
cdr3_aa: CAISAISTDTQYF
cdr3_nt: TGTGCCATCAGCGCGATAAGCACAGATACGCAGTATTTT

clone_size: -
d_call: -
j_call: TRBJ2-5
v_call: TRBV7-2
cdr3_aa: CASSLVDLGRETQYF
cdr3_nt: TGTGCCAGCAGCTTAGTAGATCTGGGCCGAGAGACCCAGTACTTC

clone_size: -
d_call: TRBD1
j_call: TRBJ1-4
v_call: TRBV6-5
cdr3_aa: CASERDRDEKLFF
cdr3_nt: TGTGCCAGCGAGCGGGACAGGGATGAAAAACTGTTTTTT

clone_size: few
d_call: TRBD2
j_call: TRBJ2-3
v_call: TRBV3-1/TRBV3-2
cdr3_aa: CASSQRTSSGDTQYF
cdr3_nt: TGTGCCAGCAGCCAACGGACTAGCTCTGGAGATACGCAGTATTTT

clone_size: -
d_call: -
j_call: TRBJ1-5
v_call: TRBV12-5
cdr3_aa: CASAQGIQPQHF
cdr3_nt: TGTGCTAGTGCCCAGGGTATTCAGCCCCAGCATTTT

clone_size: -
d_call: -
j_call: TRBJ2-7
v_call: TRBV6-1
cdr3_aa: CASSELNRGGRYEQYF
cdr3_nt: TGTGCCAGCAGTGAACTTAATCGAGGGGGTCGGTACGAGCAGTACTTC

clone_size: once
d_call: -
j_call: TRBJ2-2
v_call: TRBV5-1
cdr3_aa: CASSLQGSKNTGELFF
cdr3_nt: TGCGCCAGCAGCTTGCAGGGTTCGAAGAACACCGGGGAGCTGTTTTTT

clone_size: -
d_call: TRBD2
j_call: TRBJ2-1
v_call: TRBV15
cdr3_aa: CATSRDPRTSGGRIFYNEQFF
cdr3_nt: TGTGCCACCAGCAGAGATCCTAGGACTAGCGGGGGAAGGATCTTCTACAATGAGCAGTTCTTC

clone_size: few
d_call: TRBD1
j_call: TRBJ1-3
v_call: TRBV7-3
cdr3_aa: CASWDREDTIYF
cdr3_nt: TGTGCCAGTTGGGACAGGGAGGACACCATATATTTT

clone_size: -
d_call: -
j_call: TRBJ1-5
v_call: TRBV7-2
cdr3_aa: CASSLPGGSNQPQHF
cdr3_nt: TGTGCCAGCAGCCTTCCGGGGGGTAGCAATCAGCCCCAGCATTTT

clone_size: -
d_call: -
j_call: TRBJ1-1
v_call: TRBV29-1
cdr3_aa: CSVVDRTMNTEAFF
cdr3_nt: TGCAGCGTGGTGGACAGAACTATGAACACTGAAGCTTTCTTT

clone_size: -
d_call: TRBD1
j_call: TRBJ1-1
v_call: TRBV6-1
cdr3_aa: CASSAPRDRGGTEAFF
cdr3_nt: TGTGCCAGCAGTGCTCCCCGGGACAGGGGGGGAACTGAAGCTTTCTTT

clone_size: -
d_call: -
j_call: TRBJ2-7
v_call: TRBV6-1
cdr3_aa: CASSETHRVFDEQYF
cdr3_nt: TGTGCCAGCAGTGAAACTCACAGGGTCTTTGACGAGCAGTACTTC

clone_size: -
d_call: -
j_call: TRBJ1-2
v_call: TRBV6-1
cdr3_aa: CASSERGSPRGYTF
cdr3_nt: TGTGCCAGCAGTGAAAGGGGGAGCCCGCGAGGCTACACCTTC

clone_size: once
d_call: TRBD1
j_call: TRBJ1-6
v_call: TRBV2
cdr3_aa: CASSEGQGHSPLHF
cdr3_nt: TGTGCCAGCAGCGAGGGACAGGGCCATTCACCCCTCCACTTT

clone_size: few
d_call: TRBD1
j_call: TRBJ2-5
v_call: TRBV7-9
cdr3_aa: CASSPLDRGETQYF
cdr3_nt: TGTGCCAGCAGCCCGCTCGACAGGGGGGAGACCCAGTACTTC

clone_size: -
d_call: -
j_call: TRBJ2-5
v_call: TRBV5-5
cdr3_aa: CASSLLGGPPYF
cdr3_nt: TGTGCCAGCAGCTTGCTGGGAGGACCCCCGTACTTC

clone_size: -
d_call: TRBD1
j_call: TRBJ2-7
v_call: TRBV14
cdr3_aa: CASSIQTGPYEQYF
cdr3_nt: TGTGCCAGCAGTATACAGACAGGGCCCTACGAGCAGTACTTC

clone_size: -
d_call: -
j_call: TRBJ2-3
v_call: TRBV6-6
cdr3_aa: CASSSPDYYTDTQYF
cdr3_nt: TGTGCCAGCAGTTCCCCGGACTATTACACAGATACGCAGTATTTT

clone_size: -
d_call: TRBD2
j_call: TRBJ2-1
v_call: TRBV10-2
cdr3_aa: CASSDWAGGQNEQFF
cdr3_nt: TGCGCCAGCAGTGATTGGGCGGGGGGGCAGAATGAGCAGTTCTTC

clone_size: -
d_call: TRBD1
j_call: TRBJ2-2
v_call: TRBV2
cdr3_aa: CASLPGQLTGELFF
cdr3_nt: TGTGCCAGCCTTCCGGGACAGCTCACCGGGGAGCTGTTTTTT

clone_size: -
d_call: -
j_call: TRBJ1-1
v_call: TRBV7-2
cdr3_aa: CASSLPVNTEAFF
cdr3_nt: TGTGCCAGCAGCTTACCAGTGAACACTGAAGCTTTCTTT

clone_size: -
d_call: -
j_call: TRBJ1-1
v_call: TRBV12-3/TRBV12-4
cdr3_aa: CASSLGGNTEAFF
cdr3_nt: TGTGCCAGCAGTTTAGGGGGCAACACTGAAGCTTTCTTT

clone_size: -
d_call: -
j_call: TRBJ1-3
v_call: TRBV13
cdr3_aa: CASSLDRAGNTIYF
cdr3_nt: TGTGCCAGCAGCTTAGACAGGGCTGGAAACACCATATATTTT

clone_size: -
d_call: -
j_call: TRBJ2-2
v_call: TRBV5-1
cdr3_aa: CASSLPGNTGELFF
cdr3_nt: TGCGCCAGCAGCTTACCAGGGAACACCGGGGAGCTGTTTTTT

clone_size: -
d_call: -
j_call: TRBJ2-2
v_call: TRBV7-9
cdr3_aa: CASSPPGHQYGELFF
cdr3_nt: TGTGCCAGCAGCCCTCCGGGACATCAATACGGGGAGCTGTTTTTT

clone_size: -
d_call: -
j_call: TRBJ2-1
v_call: TRBV5-1
cdr3_aa: CASSLGGPSYNEQFF
cdr3_nt: TGCGCCAGCAGCTTGGGGGGCCCAAGCTACAATGAGCAGTTCTTC

clone_size: -
d_call: -
j_call: TRBJ1-5
v_call: TRBV18
cdr3_aa: CASSRGQNQPQHF
cdr3_nt: TGTGCCAGCTCACGAGGACAGAATCAGCCCCAGCATTTT

clone_size: -
d_call: -
j_call: TRBJ1-4
v_call: TRBV2
cdr3_aa: CASRTGFPNEKLFF
cdr3_nt: TGTGCCAGCAGAACAGGGTTCCCTAATGAAAAACTGTTTTTT

clone_size: once
d_call: TRBD2
j_call: TRBJ2-1
v_call: TRBV5-1
cdr3_aa: CASSLVTSGYNEQFF
cdr3_nt: TGCGCCAGCAGCTTGGTCACTAGCGGTTACAATGAGCAGTTCTTC

clone_size: -
d_call: TRBD1
j_call: TRBJ2-7
v_call: TRBV5-1
cdr3_aa: CASSETTGVSYEQYF
cdr3_nt: TGCGCCAGCAGCGAAACGACAGGGGTCTCCTACGAGCAGTACTTC

clone_size: -
d_call: -
j_call: TRBJ1-2
v_call: TRBV19
cdr3_aa: CASSMGRSIIGNGYTF
cdr3_nt: TGTGCCAGTAGTATGGGCCGAAGCATTATCGGGAATGGCTACACCTTC

clone_size: -
d_call: -
j_call: TRBJ1-2
v_call: TRBV30
cdr3_aa: CAWSRTGRGGYTF
cdr3_nt: TGTGCCTGGAGTCGCACAGGGAGAGGTGGCTACACCTTC

clone_size: -
d_call: TRBD2
j_call: TRBJ2-1
v_call: TRBV12-5
cdr3_aa: CASGQTSGGAVPHEQFF
cdr3_nt: TGTGCTAGTGGTCAGACTAGCGGGGGGGCAGTGCCCCATGAGCAGTTCTTC

clone_size: -
d_call: TRBD1
j_call: TRBJ1-1
v_call: TRBV5-1
cdr3_aa: CASSSSRDRGTEAFF
cdr3_nt: TGCGCCAGCAGCTCGTCCCGGGACAGGGGCACTGAAGCTTTCTTT

clone_size: -
d_call: -
j_call: TRBJ2-7
v_call: TRBV6-1
cdr3_aa: CASSDRGLGGRYEQYF
cdr3_nt: TGTGCCAGCAGTGATCGGGGGTTGGGGGGTCGCTACGAGCAGTACTTC

clone_size: -
d_call: TRBD1
j_call: TRBJ2-2
v_call: TRBV9
cdr3_aa: CASSVGSGQGAPNTGELFF
cdr3_nt: TGTGCCAGCAGCGTAGGGTCAGGACAGGGGGCCCCGAACACCGGGGAGCTGTTTTTT

clone_size: -
d_call: TRBD2
j_call: TRBJ2-7
v_call: TRBV15
cdr3_aa: CATSISGGASEQYF
cdr3_nt: TGTGCCACCAGCATAAGCGGGGGGGCCTCCGAGCAGTACTTC